In this sample, the clone carrying this T cell receptor (beta chain) turned up many times. Its specificity is not known. The sample comes from a study of T cells in Graves' hyperthyroidism and ophthalmopathy. Amplification of TCR beta CDR3 regions was performed using RNA transcripts as template. Carried out on the TCR CDR3, a first-round RT-PCR used the HTBI primer set. Each CDR3 protein gets one entry after TCRdb re-called the multiplex PCR reads with MiXCR. Among roughly 280,000 distinct CDR3 sequences listed, over 15% were seen once. With 3 bases removed from V and 9 bases from J, the gap between germline ends came to 15 bases. CDR3 length equals 14 residues. CDR1 and CDR2 (germline): MNHEY, SMNVEV (reference sequence). General study results and limits: Ophthalmopathy cases were set apart from stable hyperthyroidism by a 13 V-J model.

This sequence was found in a woman aged 60-75 years with Graves' ophthalmopathy. What was sequenced was blood. The chain recombines TRBV27 with TRBJ1-5, with unresolved D. As DNA, the CDR3 is TGTGCCAGCAGTTTCGGATCGAGGACCGGGCCCCAGCATTTT. It codes for CASSFGSRTGPQHF.